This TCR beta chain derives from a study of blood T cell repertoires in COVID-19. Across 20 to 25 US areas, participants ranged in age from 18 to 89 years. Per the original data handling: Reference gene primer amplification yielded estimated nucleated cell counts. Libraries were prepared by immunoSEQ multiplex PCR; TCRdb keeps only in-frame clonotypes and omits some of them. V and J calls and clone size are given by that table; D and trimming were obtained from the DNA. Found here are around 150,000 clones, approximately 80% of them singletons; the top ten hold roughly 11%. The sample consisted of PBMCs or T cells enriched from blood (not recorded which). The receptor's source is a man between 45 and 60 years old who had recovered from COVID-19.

The CDR3 sequence: CASSRTSTDTQYF. DNA for the CDR3: TGTGCCAGCAGCCGCACTAGCACAGATACGCAGTATTTT. The chain combines TRBV7-9 with TRBJ2-3; D is ambiguous. Trimming pared 5 bases from V and 0 bases from J, leaving 6 bases between. The CDR3 totals 13 residues. CDR1 is SEHNR, CDR2 FQNEAQ, per germline (reference sequence).